This TCR beta chain originates from a study of CD8 T cells in ankylosing spondylitis. One entry per CDR3 protein results from TCRdb running MiXCR on the 5' RACE reads. The repertoire has 150,000 to 200,000 distinct CDR3 sequences, just over 9.5% of them found once; the top ten carry over 12%. Regarding this clonotype: Its antigen is not identified.

Study results and caveats: Reports say disease-linked clones showed up significantly more in matched ankylosing spondylitis synovial fluid. Certain motif variants had earlier been reported in reactive arthritis synovial fluid and blood.

V lost 2 bases to trimming and J lost 5 bases, with 10 bases between them. The CDR3 has 14 amino acids. The germline CDR1 and CDR2 sequences are MNHEY and SVGEGT. The material sequenced was blood, either unsorted or a sorted T cell fraction (not recorded which). The sequence was collected from a female donor with ankylosing spondylitis or in good health (not recorded which). The chain is built from TRBV6-2 or TRBV6-3 and TRBJ2-1; D is perhaps TRBD1 or TRBD2 (6 bases each). DNA for the CDR3: TGTGCCAGCAGTTACGGGGGGCAGAACAATGAGCAGTTCTTC. It codes for CASSYGGQNNEQFF.